The source of this T cell receptor (beta chain) is a study of blood T cell repertoires in COVID-19. Measured with immunoSEQ multiplex PCR; TCRdb has only the in-frame clones, and not every one. Of approximately 300,000 clones listed, more than 85% were seen once; the top ten hold less than 20%. The germline CDR1 and CDR2 sequences are MNHNY and SVGAGI (reference sequence). The CDR3 is made up of 16 amino acids. Trimming cost V 2 bases and J 2 bases, with 15 bases left between them. This clone was detected a few times. The source material was PBMCs or T cells enriched from blood (not recorded which). The V and J genes are TRBV6-6 and TRBJ2-5; D is perhaps TRBD2 (5 bases). The sequence was collected from a woman in her 30s who had recovered from COVID-19. The CDR3 region is CASSYPKSDYQETQYF. CDR3 nucleotides: TGTGCCAGCAGTTACCCAAAGAGTGACTATCAAGAGACCCAGTACTTC.